This T cell receptor beta chain was found in a study of CXCR3-negative and CXCR3-positive naive CD8 T cells (dated by TCRdb to about 2019). Background on the whole study: About 150 million TRB reads were obtained in total, roughly 1.5 +/- 0.3 million reads per library. The diversity and physicochemical repertoire analyses included more than ten donors pooled from two independent experiments. TRBV-TRBJ cluster analysis included naive subsets from 5 donors and memory cells from 3 donors. The research as a whole found: Compared with CXCR3-negative naive cells, CXCR3-positive naive cells had TRB CDR3s with higher hydrophobicity (lower Kidera factor 4), lower energy, and higher strength and volume indices. Because CXCR3 expression was partially decreased after cryopreservation, freshly isolated PBMCs were used for most assays. Comparably high repertoire diversity was found in both naive subsets, whereas much lower repertoire diversity was found in memory CD8+ T cells. Naive CXCR3-negative and CXCR3-positive cells from the same donor showed similar TRBV-TRBJ usage, whereas memory cells showed distinct patterns. Surface CD5, linked to self-reactivity in mice, was comparable between naive subsets; TCR interaction strength was therefore also inferred from TRB CDR3 physicochemical properties.

For every CD8+ T cell subset, approximately 330,000 cells were flow-sorted straight into RLT lysis buffer, and each subset was sorted in triplicate. To keep memory contaminants out, a stringent definition of naive CD8+ T cells was applied: CD45RO-CCR7+CD27+CD95-. Peripheral blood mononuclear cells were isolated from buffy coats by standard density gradient centrifugation. Naive CXCR3-negative and CXCR3-positive CD8+ T cells were flow-sorted using a FACSAria III. Total RNA was extracted from sorted cells using an RNeasy Mini Kit. The CDR3, from cysteine to phenylalanine, totals 13 residues. No DNA appears here. CDR1 and CDR2 were assigned from the germline V gene as SQVTM and ANQGSEA. The listed sequencing device is NextSeq 550. The Human TCR Profiling Kit (MiLaboratory) was used to make UMI-labeled 5' RACE TRB cDNA libraries. cDNA synthesis used the entire amount of extracted RNA, and PCR amplification then used the entire amount of cDNA produced. Libraries were prepared in parallel with an identical number of PCR cycles. The study's processing was this. MIGEC and MiXCR extracted about 48,000 +/- 9,800 unique UMI-labeled TRB cDNA molecules per library, requiring at least two reads per UMI. Each library averaged around 40,000 +/- 10,000 functional in-frame TRB CDR3 nucleotide clonotypes without stop codons. After each sample was downsampled to 5000 UMI-labeled TRB molecules, VDJtools was used to calculate diversity metrics such as normalized Shannon-Wiener and Chao1. VDJtools computed clonotype-size-weighted physicochemical properties of the central five CDR3 residues: interaction energy, strength, volume and Kidera factor 4. Following TCRdb reprocessing, every CDR3 protein sequence forms one entry, and DNA is not provided. These V and J calls derive from TCRdb rather than the authors' analysis. This sample's listing comprises 50,000 to 75,000 distinct CDR3 sequences. The top ten constitute 4.3% of the sample.

About this clonotype: What antigen it recognizes has not been identified.

Recombination joined TRBV29-1 with TRBJ1-1; TCRdb outputs TRBD1, but without DNA this stays unchecked. Sequenced input: naive CXCR3- CD8+ T cells from blood. The cell subset or site label on this specimen signifies: CD45RO-CCR7+CD27+CD95- naive CD8+ T cells lacking CXCR3 (TNR3-). The TCR sequence derives from a human donor in good health. Some clones in this sample may be carry-over from other donors' samples. The CDR3 protein sequence reads: CSVRGQLNTEAFF.